Many counts were recorded for the clone carrying this TCR beta chain. Its antigen is unidentified. These data originate in a study of HIV-infected patients and healthy controls. Study-wide results and caveats: MAIT alpha-chain CDR3s were frequent in healthy controls, depleted in HIV+. Significant mean usage differences between HIV-infected patients and controls involved eight alpha and eight beta V genes.

Alpha and beta constant-region primers primed reverse transcription of about 500 ng RNA. Alpha and beta chain libraries were made separately by chain-specific third strand synthesis with multiplexing indices. From the 5' RACE reads, TCRdb called clonotypes with MiXCR, one entry per CDR3 protein. The sample carries about 24,000 distinct CDR3 sequences, about 9% recorded once. The CDR3 has 20 amino acids. With V trimmed by 3 bases and J by 2 bases, 15 bases remained unmatched. Germline V lookup: CDR1 SGHTA, CDR2 FQGNSA. Whole blood was used without fractionation, so all unsorted peripheral T cells were included.

The receptor's source is an adult in good health. Sequenced sample: blood. This chain uses TRBV7-2 with TRBJ2-3; 12 bases fit TRBD2. CDR3 amino acids: CASSFPTSPTSGGPTDTQYF. CDR3 DNA: TGTGCCAGCAGCTTCCCGACATCACCGACTAGCGGGGGCCCCACAGATACGCAGTATTTT.